One sample yielded the 11 T cell receptor beta chains listed below, sequenced in a study of response to subunit inactivated influenza vaccine. TCRdb redid the calling of the RT-PCR reads with MiXCR, one entry per CDR3 protein. Among more than 450,000 distinct CDR3 sequences, around 10% were seen once, and the ten largest hold around 10%. The data were also submitted as part of a second study, on T cells expressing NK-cell markers. As that study records: Researchers built TCR beta cDNA using 5'RACE template switching with UMIs.

The material was PBMCs from blood, obtained on the day of vaccination. These receptors were taken from a man aged 45-65 years who received an inactivated influenza vaccine.

This clonotype showed up just a few times. This chain uses TRBV12-3 or TRBV12-4 with TRBJ1-2; D is ambiguous. V lost 0 bases to trimming and J lost 4 bases, with 9 bases between them. The CDR3 covers 14 residues. The CDR3 bases are TGTGCCAGCAGTTTAGCGCAAGAGATCTATGGCTACACCTTC. This translates into CASSLAQEIYGYTF.

The table lists this clonotype with a few counts. J is TRBJ2-7 and V is TRBV5-1, with D possibly being TRBD2 (6 bases). The CDR3 runs 14 residues. Per the germline V gene, CDR1 is SGHRS and CDR2 is YFSETQ. V was clipped by 1 base and J by 6 bases, with 14 bases between them. This CDR3 is CASSLSGGAGEQYF. The CDR3 DNA is TGCGCCAGCAGCTTGTCCGGGGGTGCAGGCGAGCAGTACTTC.

The chain couples TRBV11-1 to TRBJ2-1; 8 bases align to TRBD2. The germline CDR1 and CDR2 sequences are SGHAT and FQDESV (reference sequence). J lost 7 bases, V lost 5 bases, and 7 bases had no gene match. The CDR3 runs 14 residues. The DNA of the CDR3 is TGTGCCAGCAGCAATACCGGGACTAGGAATGAGCAGTTCTTC. Translated, it gives CASSNTGTRNEQFF.

A few counts support this clonotype. The CDR3, as DNA: TGCAGTGCTAGAGATTTTAAGCGGGAGTTGTTAAGTCACAATGAGCAGTTCTTC. Translation gives CSARDFKRELLSHNEQFF. The J gene is TRBJ2-1, the V gene TRBV20-1, with TRBD2 matching 8 bases. With V trimmed by 0 bases and J by 5 bases, 15 bases remained unmatched. The CDR3 covers 18 residues. Germline CDR1 DFQATT, CDR2 SNEGSKA (reference sequence).

The chain is built from TRBV5-1 and TRBJ2-3; D is uncertain. Germline CDR1 reads SGHRS; CDR2 reads YFSETQ. With 4 bases removed from V and 0 bases from J, the gap between germline ends came to 9 bases. This CDR3 is built from 14 residues. The CDR3 here is CASSPNYSTDTQYF. DNA of the CDR3: TGCGCCAGCAGCCCAAACTATAGCACAGATACGCAGTATTTT.

The chain joins TRBV4-2 to TRBJ2-1, with D uncertain. CDR1 is LGHNA and CDR2 is YNFKEQ in the germline V gene. V was trimmed by 3 bases and J by 8 bases, leaving 14 bases between them. There are 14 residues in the CDR3. CDR3 region: CASSQDSERDEQFF. The CDR3, as DNA: TGTGCCAGCAGCCAGGATTCAGAACGCGATGAGCAGTTCTTC.

The CDR3 reads CASSQEVSHQETQYF. DNA of the CDR3: TGCGCCAGCAGCCAAGAGGTATCTCATCAAGAGACCCAGTACTTC. The chain couples TRBV4-3 to TRBJ2-5; D is unresolved. V was cut by 0 bases and J by 2 bases, with 10 bases left in between. Germline-derived CDR1 and CDR2 are LGHNA and YSLEER. The CDR3 runs to 15 residues.

This clonotype was seen more than once but under ten times. The chain is built from TRBV11-2 and TRBJ2-1; the D is unclear. CDR1 and CDR2 (germline): SGHAT, FQNNGV. The V gene lost 1 base and the J gene lost 5 bases, with 15 bases spanning the gap. The length of the CDR3 is 16 residues. The CDR3 DNA reads TGTGCCAGCAGCTTAGTAGGTTCGCCCTGGGACAATGAGCAGTTCTTC. Translated: CASSLVGSPWDNEQFF.

The chain carries TRBV12-3 or TRBV12-4 and TRBJ1-1; 12 nucleotides line up with TRBD1. J lost 3 bases, V lost 0 bases, and 8 bases had no gene match. This CDR3 has 18 amino acids. CDR3 region: CASSLALGTGGRYTEAFF. The CDR3 DNA reads TGTGCCAGCAGTTTAGCGCTAGGGACAGGGGGCCGGTACACTGAAGCTTTCTTT.

This clonotype was detected many times. The chain is built from TRBV5-1 and TRBJ1-5; D unclear. V gave up 0 bases and J gave up 1 base, with 5 bases separating them. The CDR3 spans 14 residues. Germline V lookup: CDR1 SGHRS, CDR2 YFSETQ. The CDR3 DNA reads TGCGCCAGCAGCTTGGACAGAAGCAATCAGCCCCAGCATTTT. Protein: CASSLDRSNQPQHF. Complete variable domain (other parts from reference TRBV5-1 and TRBJ1-5): KAGVTQTPRYLIKTRGQQVTLSCSPISGHRSVSWYQQTPGQGLQFLFEYFSETQRNKGNFPGRFSGRQFSNSRSEMNVSTLELGDSALYLCASSLDRSNQPQHFGDGTRLSIL.

Notes on this clonotype: A much larger clone differs from this one at a single base, so this may be a read error. This chain joins TRBV3-1 and TRBJ2-1; 12 positions agree with TRBD2. The junction had 2 bases not matched to a gene; V was cut back by 4 bases and J by 4 bases. There are 15 residues in the CDR3. The V gene's germline CDR1 is LGHDT and CDR2 YNNKEL (reference sequence). The chain's CDR3 is CASSRTSGVYNEQFF. CDR3 DNA sequence: TGTGCCAGCAGCCGGACTAGCGGGGTTTACAATGAGCAGTTCTTC.